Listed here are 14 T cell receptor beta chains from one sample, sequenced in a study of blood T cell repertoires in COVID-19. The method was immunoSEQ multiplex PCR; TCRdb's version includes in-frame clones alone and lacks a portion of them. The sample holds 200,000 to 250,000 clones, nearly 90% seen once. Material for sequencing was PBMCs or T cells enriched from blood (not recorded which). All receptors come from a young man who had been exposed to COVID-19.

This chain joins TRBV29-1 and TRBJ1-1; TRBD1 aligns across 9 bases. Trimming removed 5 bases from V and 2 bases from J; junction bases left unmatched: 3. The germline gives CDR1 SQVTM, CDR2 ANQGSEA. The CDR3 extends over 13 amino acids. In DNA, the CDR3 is TGCAGCGTTTCGACAGGGGGTAACACTGAAGCTTTCTTT. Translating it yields CSVSTGGNTEAFF.

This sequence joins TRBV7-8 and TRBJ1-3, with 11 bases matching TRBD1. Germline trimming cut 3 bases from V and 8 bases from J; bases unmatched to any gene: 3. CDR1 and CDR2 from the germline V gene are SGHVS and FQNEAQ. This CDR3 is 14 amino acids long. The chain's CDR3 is CASSFGQGADTIYF. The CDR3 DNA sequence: TGTGCCAGCAGCTTCGGACAGGGGGCGGACACCATATATTTT.

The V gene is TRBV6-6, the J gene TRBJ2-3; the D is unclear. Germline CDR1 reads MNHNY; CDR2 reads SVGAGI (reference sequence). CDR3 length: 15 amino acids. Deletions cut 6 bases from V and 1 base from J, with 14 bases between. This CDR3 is CASSYFDSGTDTQYF. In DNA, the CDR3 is TGTGCCAGCAGCTATTTCGACTCGGGCACAGATACGCAGTATTTT.

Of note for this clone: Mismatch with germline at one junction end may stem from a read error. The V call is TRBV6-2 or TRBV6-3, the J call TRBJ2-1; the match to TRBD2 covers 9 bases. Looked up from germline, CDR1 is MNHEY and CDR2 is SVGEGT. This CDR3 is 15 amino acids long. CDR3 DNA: TGTGCCAGCAGCAGGGAGCGGGGGGCCTATAATGAGCAGTTCTTC. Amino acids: CASSRERGAYNEQFF.

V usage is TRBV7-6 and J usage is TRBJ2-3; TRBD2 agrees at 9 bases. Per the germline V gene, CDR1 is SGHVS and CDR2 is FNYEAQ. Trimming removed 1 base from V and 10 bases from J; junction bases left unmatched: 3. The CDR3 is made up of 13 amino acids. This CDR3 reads CASSLGGLAPQYF. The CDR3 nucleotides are TGTGCCAGCAGCTTAGGGGGACTAGCACCGCAGTATTTT.

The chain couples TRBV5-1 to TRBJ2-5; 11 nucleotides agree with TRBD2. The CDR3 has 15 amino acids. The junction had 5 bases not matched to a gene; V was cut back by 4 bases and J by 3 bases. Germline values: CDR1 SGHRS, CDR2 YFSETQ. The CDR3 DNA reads TGCGCCAGCAGCCTCGGGACTAGCGGCGAAGAGACCCAGTACTTC. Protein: CASSLGTSGEETQYF.

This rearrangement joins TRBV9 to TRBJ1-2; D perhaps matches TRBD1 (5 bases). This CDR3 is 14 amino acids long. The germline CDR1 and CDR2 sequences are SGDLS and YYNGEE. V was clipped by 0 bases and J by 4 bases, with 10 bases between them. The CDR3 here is CASSVGTGPYGYTF. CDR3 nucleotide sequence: TGTGCCAGCAGCGTAGGAACAGGTCCCTATGGCTACACCTTC.

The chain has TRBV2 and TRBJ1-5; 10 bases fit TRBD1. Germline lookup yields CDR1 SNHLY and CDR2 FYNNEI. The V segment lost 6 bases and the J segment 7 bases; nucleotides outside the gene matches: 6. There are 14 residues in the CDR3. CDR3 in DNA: TGTGCCAGCAGCTCCGGGACAGGGGTCCAGCCCCAGCATTTT. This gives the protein CASSSGTGVQPQHF.

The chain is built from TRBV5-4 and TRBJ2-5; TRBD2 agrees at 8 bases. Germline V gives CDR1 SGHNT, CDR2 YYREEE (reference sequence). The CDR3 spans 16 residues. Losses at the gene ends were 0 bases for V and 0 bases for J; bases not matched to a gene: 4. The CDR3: CASSLATSGNQETQYF. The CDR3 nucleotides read TGTGCCAGCAGCTTGGCCACTAGCGGAAACCAAGAGACCCAGTACTTC.

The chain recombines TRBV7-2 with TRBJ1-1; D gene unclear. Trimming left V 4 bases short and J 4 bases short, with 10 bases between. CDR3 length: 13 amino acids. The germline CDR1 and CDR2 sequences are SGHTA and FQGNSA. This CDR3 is CASSSTSGTEAFF. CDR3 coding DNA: TGTGCCAGCAGCTCTACCTCCGGCACTGAAGCTTTCTTT. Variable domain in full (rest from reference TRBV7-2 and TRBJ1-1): GAGVSQSPSNKVTEKGKDVELRCDPISGHTALYWYRQSLGQGLEFLIYFQGNSAPDKSGLPSDRFSAERTGGSVSTLTIQRTQQEDSAVYLCASSSTSGTEAFFGQGTRLTVV.

CDR3 protein: CASSFGTGGGEQFF. The CDR3 DNA is TGTGCCAGCAGCTTCGGGACAGGGGGCGGAGAGCAGTTCTTC. The chain uses TRBV5-4 and TRBJ2-1; 12 nucleotides align to TRBD1. CDR1 SGHNT and CDR2 YYREEE come from the germline V gene (reference sequence). V shed 2 bases, J shed 10 bases, and the junction held 4 bases outside the gene matches. The CDR3 length is 14 residues.

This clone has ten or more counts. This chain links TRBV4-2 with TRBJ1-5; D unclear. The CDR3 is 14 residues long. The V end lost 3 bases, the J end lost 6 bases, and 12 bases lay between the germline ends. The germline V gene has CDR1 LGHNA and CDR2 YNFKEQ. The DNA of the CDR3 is TGTGCCAGCAGCCACGGGTTGGAAGTTCAGCCCCAGCATTTT. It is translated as CASSHGLEVQPQHF.

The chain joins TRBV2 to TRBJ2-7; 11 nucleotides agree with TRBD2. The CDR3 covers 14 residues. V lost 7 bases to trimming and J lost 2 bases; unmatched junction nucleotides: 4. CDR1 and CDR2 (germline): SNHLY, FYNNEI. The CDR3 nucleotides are TGTGCCAGCAACCTAGCGGGGGGAGCCTACGAGCAGTACTTC. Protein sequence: CASNLAGGAYEQYF.

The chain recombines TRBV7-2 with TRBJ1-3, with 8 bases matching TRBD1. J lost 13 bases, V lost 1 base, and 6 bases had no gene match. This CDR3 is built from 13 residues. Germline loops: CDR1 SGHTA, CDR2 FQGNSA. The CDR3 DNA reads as TGTGCCAGCAGCTTAGACAGGGGGTCGGTAATATATTTT. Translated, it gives CASSLDRGSVIYF. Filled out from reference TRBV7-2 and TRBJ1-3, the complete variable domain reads GAGVSQSPSNKVTEKGKDVELRCDPISGHTALYWYRQSLGQGLEFLIYFQGNSAPDKSGLPSDRFSAERTGGSVSTLTIQRTQQEDSAVYLCASSLDRGSVIYFGEGSWLTVV.